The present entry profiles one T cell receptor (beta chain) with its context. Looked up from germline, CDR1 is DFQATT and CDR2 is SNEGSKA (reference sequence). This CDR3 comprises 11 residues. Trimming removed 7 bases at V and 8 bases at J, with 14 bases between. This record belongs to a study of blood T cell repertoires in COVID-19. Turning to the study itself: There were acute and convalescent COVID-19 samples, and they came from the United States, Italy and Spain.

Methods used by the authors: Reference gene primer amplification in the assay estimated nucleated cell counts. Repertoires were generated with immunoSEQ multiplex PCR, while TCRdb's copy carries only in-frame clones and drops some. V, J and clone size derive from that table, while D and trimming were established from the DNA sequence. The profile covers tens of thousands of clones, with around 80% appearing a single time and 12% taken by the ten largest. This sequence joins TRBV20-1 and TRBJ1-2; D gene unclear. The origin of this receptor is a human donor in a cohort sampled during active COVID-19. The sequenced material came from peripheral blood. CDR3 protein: CSVPGYGGYTF. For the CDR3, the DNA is TGCAGTGTTCCGGGTTACGGGGGCTACACCTTC.